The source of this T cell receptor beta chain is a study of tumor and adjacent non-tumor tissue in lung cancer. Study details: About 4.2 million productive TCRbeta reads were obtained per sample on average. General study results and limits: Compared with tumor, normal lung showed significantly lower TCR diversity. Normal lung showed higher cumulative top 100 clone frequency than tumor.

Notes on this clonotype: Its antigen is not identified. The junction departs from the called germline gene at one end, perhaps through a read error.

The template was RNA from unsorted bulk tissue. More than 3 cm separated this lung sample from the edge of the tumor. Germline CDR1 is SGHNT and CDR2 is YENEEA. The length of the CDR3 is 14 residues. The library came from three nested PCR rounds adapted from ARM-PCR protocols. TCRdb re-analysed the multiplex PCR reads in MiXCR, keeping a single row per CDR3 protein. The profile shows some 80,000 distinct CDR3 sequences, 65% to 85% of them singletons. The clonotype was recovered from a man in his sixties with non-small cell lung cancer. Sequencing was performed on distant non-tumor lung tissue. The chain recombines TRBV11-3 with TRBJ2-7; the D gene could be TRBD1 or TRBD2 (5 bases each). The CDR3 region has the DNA TGTGCCTGCAGCGCCCGGGACGAAGCTGGCGAGCACTACTTC. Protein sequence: CACSARDEAGEHYF.